Below, 32 T cell receptor beta chains from the same sample are listed, as sequenced in a study of blood T cell repertoires in COVID-19. The data were produced by immunoSEQ multiplex PCR, yet TCRdb's version contains in-frame clones alone and is incomplete. The table has about 410,000 clones, around 91% seen once; the top ten hold approximately 0.65%. Sequences were obtained from PBMCs or T cells enriched from blood (not recorded which). These receptors were collected from a man younger than 30 who had recovered from COVID-19.

The chain has TRBV2 and TRBJ1-6; TRBD1 matches at 11 bases. The trim removed 4 bases at V and 7 bases at J, leaving 3 bases unmatched. The CDR3 totals 15 residues. Germline CDR1 reads SNHLY; CDR2 reads FYNNEI. CDR3 in DNA: TGTGCCAGCAGTGCGAGGACAGGGGGCAATTCACCCCTCCACTTT. Encoded protein: CASSARTGGNSPLHF.

This clone was recorded a few times. The genes are TRBV30 and TRBJ1-1; no definite D call. V was trimmed by 3 bases and J by 4 bases, leaving 12 bases between them. The CDR3 totals 13 residues. Germline CDR1 GTSNPN, CDR2 SVGIG (reference sequence). CDR3 region: CAWSQEGLTEAFF. DNA for the CDR3: TGTGCCTGGAGCCAGGAGGGTCTCACTGAAGCTTTCTTT. Variable domain in full (rest from reference TRBV30 and TRBJ1-1): SQTIHQWPATLVQPVGSPLSLECTVEGTSNPNLYWYRQAAGRGLQLLFYSVGIGQISSEVPQNLSASRPQDRQFILSSKKLLLSDSGFYLCAWSQEGLTEAFFGQGTRLTVV.

This rearrangement joins TRBV3-1 (or the pseudogene TRBV3-2) to TRBJ1-5; 10 positions agree with TRBD1. The CDR3 totals 19 residues. With V trimmed by 1 base and J by 2 bases, 11 bases remained unmatched. In germline, CDR1 is LGHDT, CDR2 YNNKEL (reference sequence). The CDR3: CASSQAGTGAFGGNQPQHF. The DNA for the CDR3 is TGTGCCAGCAGCCAAGCCGGGACAGGGGCCTTTGGGGGCAATCAGCCCCAGCATTTT.

The gene calls are TRBV15 and TRBJ1-1; D gene unclear. This CDR3 contains 16 residues. Trimming took 0 bases from V and 1 from J, leaving 12 bases between them. The germline V gene has CDR1 LNHNV and CDR2 YYDKDF (reference sequence). Written as DNA, the CDR3 is TGTGCCACCAGCAGAGACGGGAGGGTAGGGAACACTGAAGCTTTCTTT. Translating it yields CATSRDGRVGNTEAFF.

The rearrangement uses TRBV30 and TRBJ2-1; 13 bases fit TRBD2. J gave up 10 bases and V 4 bases, and 4 bases lay outside the gene matches. The germline gives CDR1 GTSNPN, CDR2 SVGIG (reference sequence). CDR3 length: 13 amino acids. CDR3 bases: TGTGCCTGGATACGACTAGCGGGAGGAGAGCAGTTCTTC. It is translated as CAWIRLAGGEQFF. The variable domain in full, with the rest retrieved from reference TRBV30 and TRBJ2-1, is SQTIHQWPATLVQPVGSPLSLECTVEGTSNPNLYWYRQAAGRGLQLLFYSVGIGQISSEVPQNLSASRPQDRQFILSSKKLLLSDSGFYLCAWIRLAGGEQFFGPGTRLTVL.

The chain recombines TRBV4-1 with TRBJ1-4; 8 bases agree with TRBD1. This CDR3 is 14 amino acids long. With V trimmed by 4 bases and J by 8 bases, 6 bases remained unmatched. The germline CDR1 and CDR2 sequences are MGHRA and YSYEKL. The CDR3 loop reads CASSRDRGEEKLFF. In nucleotides, the CDR3 is TGCGCCAGCAGCCGAGACAGGGGAGAGGAAAAACTGTTTTTT.

V and J are TRBV5-1 and TRBJ2-7, with D possibly matching TRBD2 (6 bases). Trimming removed 4 bases from V and 4 bases from J, with 18 bases in between. CDR1 is SGHRS and CDR2 is YFSETQ in the germline V gene. The CDR3 has 15 residues. The chain's CDR3 is CASSEVASEGYEQYF. The CDR3 DNA follows: TGCGCCAGCAGCGAAGTGGCTAGCGAAGGATACGAGCAGTACTTC.

The chain joins TRBV29-1 to TRBJ2-2; the match to TRBD1 covers 7 bases. CDR3 size: 15 residues. The germline V gene has CDR1 SQVTM and CDR2 ANQGSEA. J gave up 2 bases and V 4 bases, and 7 bases lay outside the gene matches. CDR3 nucleotide sequence: TGCAGCGTTGTGGACAGGACCCAAAACACCGGGGAGCTGTTTTTT. Residues: CSVVDRTQNTGELFF.

The genes are TRBV4-1 and TRBJ1-4, with D unclear. V was cut by 1 base and J by 7 bases, with 7 bases left in between. Germline V gene sequence: CDR1 MGHRA, CDR2 YSYEKL. The CDR3 runs 13 residues. CDR3 region: CASSQVAGEKLFF. The CDR3 DNA is TGCGCCAGCAGCCAAGTCGCCGGTGAAAAACTGTTTTTT.

This rearrangement joins TRBV12-5 to TRBJ2-1, with D possibly being TRBD2 (6 bases). The CDR3 sequence is 12 residues long. Between the trimmed V and J ends, which lost 6 bases and 4 bases, there was a span of 7 bases. Germline lookup yields CDR1 LGHNT and CDR2 FRNRAP. This CDR3 reads CASGGGYNEQFF. The DNA of the CDR3 is TGTGCTAGTGGCGGGGGATACAATGAGCAGTTCTTC.

The CDR3 DNA reads as TGTGCCAGCAGCTTGGATATCAGAAAAAATCAGCCCCAGCATTTT. This sequence encodes CASSLDIRKNQPQHF. The V and J genes are TRBV5-5 and TRBJ1-5; D not resolved. The CDR3 is 15 residues long. With 0 bases removed from V and 4 bases from J, the gap between germline ends came to 11 bases. CDR1 SGHKS and CDR2 YYEKEE come from the germline V gene (reference sequence).

The chain is built from TRBV30 and TRBJ1-6, with D unclear. CDR3 size: 14 residues. CDR1 and CDR2 from the germline V gene are GTSNPN and SVGIG (reference sequence). V lost 5 bases, J lost 6 bases, and 14 bases lay in between. CDR3 residues: CAWEDQAPNSPLHF. The CDR3 DNA is TGTGCCTGGGAAGATCAGGCTCCTAATTCACCCCTCCACTTT.

The chain employs TRBV7-9 and TRBJ2-3; tentative D call: TRBD2 (6 bases). Germline-derived CDR1 and CDR2 are SEHNR and FQNEAQ (reference sequence). The ends were cut back, 3 bases at V and 10 bases at J, with 11 bases in the middle. CDR3 length equals 12 residues. CDR3 region: CASSFLAGPQYF. CDR3 sequence (DNA): TGTGCCAGCAGCTTCCTCGCGGGGCCGCAGTATTTT.

This sequence joins TRBV7-3 and TRBJ2-2; possible D gene TRBD1, 5 bases. V lost 6 bases and J lost 7, with 21 bases in between. This CDR3 contains 16 residues. CDR1 is SGHTA and CDR2 is FQGTGA in the germline V gene. CDR3: CASSSTVLGVGGELFF. The CDR3 DNA reads TGTGCCAGCAGTTCGACCGTGCTAGGGGTTGGCGGGGAGCTGTTTTTT.

The V call is TRBV3-1 (or the pseudogene TRBV3-2), the J call TRBJ1-5, with D unclear. Germline CDR1 LGHDT, CDR2 YNNKEL (reference sequence). The CDR3 consists of 14 residues. Trimming shortened V by 3 bases and J by 3 bases, and 9 bases separated the two germline ends. CDR3 in DNA: TGTGCCAGCAGCCACAGGCAGGCCAATCAGCCCCAGCATTTT. It encodes CASSHRQANQPQHF.

J is TRBJ1-2 and V is TRBV10-3; D is uncertain. CDR3 size: 13 residues. CDR1 and CDR2 from the germline V gene are ENHRY and SYGVKD. V was shortened by 4 bases and J by 8 bases, with 14 bases between the two germline ends. The CDR3 DNA reads as TGTGCCATCAGTGGGGTAGCGCCGGTCGGCTACACCTTC. Translation gives CAISGVAPVGYTF.

This clone has just one count. The rearrangement uses TRBV5-3 and TRBJ2-5, with 8 bases matching TRBD1. TRBV5-3 has ORF status, its function being uncertain. With V trimmed by 3 bases and J by 2 bases, 3 bases remained unmatched. The CDR3 spans 14 residues. CDR3 sequence (DNA): TGTGCCAGAAGCTGTAGGGACAGGCAAGAGACCCAGTACTTC. Encoded protein: CARSCRDRQETQYF.

The rearrangement links TRBV27 to TRBJ2-7, with D perhaps TRBD1 (6 bases). Trimming shortened V by 6 bases and J by 4 bases, and 19 bases separated the two germline ends. CDR1 and CDR2 from the germline V gene are MNHEY and SMNVEV (reference sequence). This CDR3 comprises 15 residues. CDR3 bases: TGTGCCAGCAGCCTTTGGGACATTGGTCTTTACGAGCAGTACTTC. Protein: CASSLWDIGLYEQYF.

The genes are TRBV6-5 and TRBJ1-1; D is undetermined. The CDR3 totals 13 residues. Per germline, CDR1 MNHEY and CDR2 SVGAGI. V was pared by 6 bases and J by 3 bases, with 11 bases between. The CDR3 nucleotides read TGTGCCAGCAGCGCGGTTCGTTACACTGAAGCTTTCTTT. It encodes CASSAVRYTEAFF.

This clone was counted a single time. This chain connects TRBV10-3 to TRBJ1-6, with 7 positions matching TRBD1. The CDR3 contains 17 residues. V shed 3 bases and J 6 bases; nucleotides not matched to a gene: 11. CDR1 and CDR2 (germline): ENHRY, SYGVKD. As DNA, the CDR3 is TGTGCCATCAGTGATCCCGTACAGGGACAGATTAATTCACCCCTCCACTTT. This sequence encodes CAISDPVQGQINSPLHF.

This sequence joins TRBV4-1 and TRBJ1-2; 7 bases align to TRBD1. The CDR3 covers 15 residues. V gave up 0 bases and J gave up 4 bases; unmatched junction bases: 5. In germline, CDR1 is MGHRA, CDR2 YSYEKL. The CDR3 protein is CASSQEPAGGYGYTF. DNA for the CDR3: TGCGCCAGCAGCCAAGAACCCGCAGGGGGCTATGGCTACACCTTC.

For the CDR3, the DNA is TGTGCCAGCAGCCCCGGGACCCAGGGTGCGGGAGAAAAACTGTTTTTT. It specifies CASSPGTQGAGEKLFF. This sequence joins TRBV5-5 and TRBJ1-4, with D maybe TRBD1 (5 bases). Trimming pared 4 bases from V and 8 bases from J, leaving 21 bases between. Per the germline V gene, CDR1 is SGHKS and CDR2 is YYEKEE (reference sequence). This CDR3 is 16 amino acids long.

The chain couples TRBV2 to TRBJ1-4, with D possibly being TRBD1 (5 bases). The CDR3 extends over 15 amino acids. Germline V lookup: CDR1 SNHLY, CDR2 FYNNEI. Trimming stripped 7 bases from V and 4 bases from J, with 16 bases between. As DNA, the CDR3 is TGTGCCAGCAAACGCCAAGGGGCTCGTAATGAAAAACTGTTTTTT. Translation gives CASKRQGARNEKLFF.

The chain links TRBV28 to TRBJ2-1; possibly TRBD1 for D (6 bases). The CDR3 runs to 15 residues. Trimming took off 1 base at V and 3 bases at J, with 10 bases between the two ends. The germline CDR1 and CDR2 sequences are MDHEN and SYDVKM. CDR3 DNA: TGTGCCAGCAGTTTATTAGGGGGAGACTACAATGAGCAGTTCTTC. It specifies CASSLLGGDYNEQFF.

The V and J genes are TRBV2 and TRBJ1-2; tentatively, D is TRBD1 (6 bases). Germline V gene lookup returns CDR1 SNHLY and CDR2 FYNNEI. The CDR3 extends over 14 amino acids. The V end was cut by 8 bases, the J end by 4 bases, with 17 bases between. CDR3 loop: CASLGAGAGYGYTF. The CDR3 coding sequence is TGTGCCAGCCTAGGGGCAGGGGCGGGCTATGGCTACACCTTC.

The rearrangement joins TRBV19 to TRBJ1-1, with 7 bases matching TRBD1. The V segment lost 7 bases and the J segment 4 bases; nucleotides outside the gene matches: 9. This CDR3 spans 14 amino acids. CDR1 is LNHDA and CDR2 is SQIVND in the germline V gene (reference sequence). This CDR3 is CASTRRGQITEAFF. In nucleotides, the CDR3 is TGTGCCAGTACTCGGAGGGGGCAGATCACTGAAGCTTTCTTT.

This clone has a single count. The V call is TRBV12-5, the J call TRBJ2-3; D possibly corresponds to TRBD2 (5 bases). The germline gives CDR1 LGHNT, CDR2 FRNRAP. The CDR3 consists of 13 residues. Trimming pared 5 bases from V and 7 bases from J, leaving 13 bases between. This chain's CDR3 is CASGVTLANTQYF. CDR3 DNA sequence: TGTGCTAGTGGTGTTACCCTAGCAAATACGCAGTATTTT.

As for this clone: The sample carries other DNA sequences with the same CDR3. CDR3 in DNA: TGTGCCAGCAGTCTAAGCTATGGCTACACCTTC. This gives the protein CASSLSYGYTF. The V call is TRBV28, the J call TRBJ1-2; D gene uncertain. Germline CDR1 MDHEN, CDR2 SYDVKM. There are 11 residues in the CDR3. V was clipped by 5 bases and J by 4 bases, with 5 bases between them.

This rearrangement joins TRBV28 to TRBJ1-1; D remains ambiguous. The germline CDR1 and CDR2 sequences are MDHEN and SYDVKM. The CDR3 consists of 14 residues. Trimming took off 2 bases at V and 4 bases at J, with 11 bases between the two ends. CDR3 loop: CASSLGTIPTEAFF. The CDR3 DNA reads TGTGCCAGCAGTTTAGGTACAATCCCCACTGAAGCTTTCTTT.

The count of this clone is one. The rearrangement links TRBV28 to TRBJ1-5, with 7 bases aligning to TRBD1. CDR1 is MDHEN, CDR2 SYDVKM, per germline. The CDR3 loop spans 13 amino acids. With 6 bases clipped from V and 7 bases from J, the junction kept 6 bases outside the gene matches. The CDR3 coding sequence is TGTGCCAGCAGCCGGGGACAGATCCAGCCCCAGCATTTT. It specifies CASSRGQIQPQHF. The complete variable domain, with remaining parts taken from reference TRBV28 and TRBJ1-5, reads DVKVTQSSRYLVKRTGEKVFLECVQDMDHENMFWYRQDPGLGLRLIYFSYDVKMKEKGDIPEGYSVSREKKERFSLILESASTNQTSMYLCASSRGQIQPQHFGDGTRLSIL.

The chain joins TRBV30 to TRBJ1-4; D is perhaps TRBD1 (5 bases). V was clipped by 2 bases and J by 5 bases, with 9 bases between them. CDR3 size: 13 residues. Per the germline V gene, CDR1 is GTSNPN and CDR2 is SVGIG (reference sequence). The CDR3: CAWSSSGNEKLFF. The CDR3 coding sequence is TGTGCCTGGAGTAGCTCAGGGAATGAAAAACTGTTTTTT.

This clone was detected only once. The rearrangement uses TRBV7-9 and TRBJ1-1, with 7 bases matching TRBD1. Germline V gene lookup returns CDR1 SEHNR and CDR2 FQNEAQ (reference sequence). J gave up 3 bases and V 3 bases, and 1 base lay outside the gene matches. This CDR3 spans 13 amino acids. CDR3 nucleotide sequence: TGTGCCAGCAGCTTCACAGGGGACACTGAAGCTTTCTTT. Translation gives CASSFTGDTEAFF.